This T cell receptor beta chain was sequenced in a study of OX40 agonist ivuxolimab in advanced cancers. Looking at the study overall: Patients assigned to dose escalation were diagnosed with hepatocellular carcinoma, melanoma, renal cell or head and neck cancer.

The assay was immunoSEQ multiplex PCR, and TCRdb's table has in-frame clones only and misses some. This sample has some 94,000 clones; about 93% occur once, and the top ten carry 0.81%. This clone was observed once. Its specificity is unknown. The CDR3 consists of 13 residues. Germline V lookup: CDR1 SGHNT, CDR2 YYREEE (reference sequence). Trimming took off 0 bases at V and 8 bases at J, with 10 bases between the two ends. The cohort excluded patients with autoimmune disease history or systemic immunosuppression. Findings and limits, study-wide: No determination was made of the antigen specificity of the expanded peripheral T cells.

The sample consisted of CD4+ or CD8+ T cells sorted from blood, taken in a trial of the OX40 agonist ivuxolimab. The chain carries TRBV5-4 and TRBJ2-3; D gene unclear. The sequence came from an adult with an advanced solid tumor such as melanoma, head and neck, liver or kidney cancer. This CDR3 reads CASSLAGFSTQYF. DNA of the CDR3: TGTGCCAGCAGCTTGGCCGGTTTCAGTACGCAGTATTTT.